The sequence of this T cell receptor (beta chain) was determined in a study of blood T cell repertoires in COVID-19. At the level of the study: The origin of the acute and convalescent COVID-19 samples was the United States, Italy and Spain. The cDNA or gDNA used as material had been derived from T cells, B-cell-depleted T cells, or PBMCs.

The authors' processing: By means of reference gene primer amplification, nucleated cell counts were estimated. Measured with immunoSEQ multiplex PCR; TCRdb has only the in-frame clones, and not every one. From that table come the V and J calls and clone size; the DNA was used to work out D and trimming. The profile shows under 350,000 clones, around four fifths of them singletons. The sample taken for sequencing was peripheral blood. The receptor's source is a man aged 60 to 75 who had recovered from COVID-19.

In nucleotides, the CDR3 is TGTGCCAGCAGGATGGGGGGGATCTCCTACGAGCAGTACTTC. Translating gives CASRMGGISYEQYF. This chain uses TRBV28 with TRBJ2-7; 7 positions agree with TRBD2. CDR1 is MDHEN, CDR2 SYDVKM, per germline. The CDR3 is 14 amino acids. V was pared by 6 bases and J by 0 bases, with 5 bases of the junction left unmatched.